This T cell receptor (beta chain) appears in the sequencing data of a study of cytomegalovirus exposure and HLA in healthy donors. General study results and limits: Indistinguishability led to the exclusion of some V segments, TRBV6-2 and TRBV6-3 included. Later analysis showed most CMV-associated TCR beta chains appearing HLA-restricted. Using the classifier, cytomegalovirus status was reportedly diagnosed with high specificity and sensitivity.

Looked up from germline, CDR1 is SQVTM and CDR2 is ANQGSEA. With 6 bases removed from V and 2 bases from J, the gap between germline ends came to 14 bases. The CDR3 runs 13 residues. Worth noting for this clone: Its antigen is unidentified.

The PCR made use of 60 Vbeta and 13 Jbeta primers. Assay: immunoSEQ multiplex PCR; the TCRdb copy retains only in-frame clones and omits some. The specimen's table records about 72,000 clones. The chain is built from TRBV29-1 and TRBJ2-7; TRBD2 might be the D (5 bases). The sequencing sample was made of PBMCs. The sequence was obtained from a woman aged 40 to 49 in good health and CMV-seropositive. CDR3 region: CSVVSGIAYEQYF. Here the CDR3 DNA reads TGCAGCGTCGTTTCCGGGATAGCCTACGAGCAGTACTTC.